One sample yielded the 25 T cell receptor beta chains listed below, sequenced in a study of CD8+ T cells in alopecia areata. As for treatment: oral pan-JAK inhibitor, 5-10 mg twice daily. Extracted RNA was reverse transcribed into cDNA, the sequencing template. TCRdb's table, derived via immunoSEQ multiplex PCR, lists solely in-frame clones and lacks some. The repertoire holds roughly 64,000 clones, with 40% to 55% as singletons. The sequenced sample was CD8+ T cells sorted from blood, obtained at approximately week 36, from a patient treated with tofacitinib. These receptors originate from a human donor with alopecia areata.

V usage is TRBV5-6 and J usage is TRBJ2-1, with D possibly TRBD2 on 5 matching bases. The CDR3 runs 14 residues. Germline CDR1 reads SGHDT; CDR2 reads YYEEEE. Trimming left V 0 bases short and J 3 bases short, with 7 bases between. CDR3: CASSLGSGYNEQFF. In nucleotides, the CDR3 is TGTGCCAGCAGCTTGGGAAGCGGCTACAATGAGCAGTTCTTC.

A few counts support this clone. CDR3 in amino acids: CASSRPPEAFF. The CDR3 DNA reads TGTGCCAGCAGCCGCCCCCCAGAAGCTTTCTTT. V gene TRBV7-6 combines with J gene TRBJ1-1, with D uncertain. The germline V gene has CDR1 SGHVS and CDR2 FNYEAQ. This CDR3 region has 11 residues. Trimming cost V 5 bases and J 8 bases, with 9 bases left between them.

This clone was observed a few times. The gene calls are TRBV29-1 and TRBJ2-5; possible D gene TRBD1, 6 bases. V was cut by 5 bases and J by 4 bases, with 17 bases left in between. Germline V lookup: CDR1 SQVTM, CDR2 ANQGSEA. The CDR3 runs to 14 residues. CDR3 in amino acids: CSVPYEDSLETQYF. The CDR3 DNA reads TGCAGCGTTCCTTACGAGGACAGTCTAGAGACCCAGTACTTC.

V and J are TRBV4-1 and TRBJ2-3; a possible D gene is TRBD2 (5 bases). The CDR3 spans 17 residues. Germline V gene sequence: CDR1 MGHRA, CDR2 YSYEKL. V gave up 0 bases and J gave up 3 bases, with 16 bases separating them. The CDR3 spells CASSQDPPGGSTDTQYF. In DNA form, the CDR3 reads TGCGCCAGCAGCCAAGATCCCCCGGGCGGGTCGACAGATACGCAGTATTTT.

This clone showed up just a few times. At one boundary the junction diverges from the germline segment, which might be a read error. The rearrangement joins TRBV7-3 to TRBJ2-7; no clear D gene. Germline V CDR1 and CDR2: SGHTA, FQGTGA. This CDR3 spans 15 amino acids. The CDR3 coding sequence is TGCGCCAGCAGCCAAGAAACAGTCAACTCCTACGAGCAGTACTTC. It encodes CASSQETVNSYEQYF. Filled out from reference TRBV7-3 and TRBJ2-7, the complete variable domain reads GAGVSQTPSNKVTEKGKYVELRCDPISGHTALYWYRQSLGQGPEFLIYFQGTGAADDSGLPNDRFFAVRPEGSVSTLKIQRTERGDSAVYLCASSQETVNSYEQYFGPGTRLTVT.

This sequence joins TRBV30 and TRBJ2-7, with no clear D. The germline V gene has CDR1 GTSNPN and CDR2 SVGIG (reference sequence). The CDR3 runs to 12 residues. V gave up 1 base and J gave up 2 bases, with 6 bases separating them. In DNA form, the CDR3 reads TGTGCCTGGAGTGGGGCTACCTACGAGCAGTACTTC. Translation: CAWSGATYEQYF.

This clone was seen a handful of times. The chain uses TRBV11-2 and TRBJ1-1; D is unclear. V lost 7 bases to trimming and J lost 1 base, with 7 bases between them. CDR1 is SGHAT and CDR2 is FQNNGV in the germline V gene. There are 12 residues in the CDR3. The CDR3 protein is CASNWANTEAFF. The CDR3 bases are TGTGCCAGCAACTGGGCGAACACTGAAGCTTTCTTT.

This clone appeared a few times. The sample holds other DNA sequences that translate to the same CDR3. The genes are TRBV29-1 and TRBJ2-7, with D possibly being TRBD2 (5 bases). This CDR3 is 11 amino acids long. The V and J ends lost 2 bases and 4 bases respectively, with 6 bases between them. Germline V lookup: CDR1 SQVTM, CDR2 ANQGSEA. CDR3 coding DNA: TGCAGCGTTGAAAGAGGGTACGAGCAGTACTTC. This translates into CSVERGYEQYF.

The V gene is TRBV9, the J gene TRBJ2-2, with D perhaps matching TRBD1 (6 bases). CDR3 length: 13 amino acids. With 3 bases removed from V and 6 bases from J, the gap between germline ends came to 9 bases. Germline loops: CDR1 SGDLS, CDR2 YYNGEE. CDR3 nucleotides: TGTGCCAGCAGCGGAACAGGGCCCGGGGAGCTGTTTTTT. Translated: CASSGTGPGELFF.

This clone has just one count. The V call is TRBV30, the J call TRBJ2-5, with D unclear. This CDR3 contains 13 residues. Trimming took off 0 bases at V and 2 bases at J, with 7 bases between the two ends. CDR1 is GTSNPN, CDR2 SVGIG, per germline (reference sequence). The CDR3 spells CAWSVMLQETQYF. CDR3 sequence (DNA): TGTGCCTGGAGTGTAATGTTGCAAGAGACCCAGTACTTC.

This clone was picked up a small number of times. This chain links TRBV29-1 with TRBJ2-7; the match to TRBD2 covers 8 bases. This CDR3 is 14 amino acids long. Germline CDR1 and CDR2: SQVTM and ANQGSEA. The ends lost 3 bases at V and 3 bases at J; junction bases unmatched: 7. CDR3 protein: CSVEAAGGFYEQYF. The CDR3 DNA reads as TGCAGCGTTGAGGCGGCGGGGGGTTTCTACGAGCAGTACTTC.

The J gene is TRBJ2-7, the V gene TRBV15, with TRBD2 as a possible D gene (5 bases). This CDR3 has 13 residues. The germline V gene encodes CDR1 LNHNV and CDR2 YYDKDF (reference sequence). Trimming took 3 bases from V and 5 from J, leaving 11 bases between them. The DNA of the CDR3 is TGTGCCACCAGCAGGAAACTAGAGAACGAGCAGTACTTC. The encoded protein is CATSRKLENEQYF.

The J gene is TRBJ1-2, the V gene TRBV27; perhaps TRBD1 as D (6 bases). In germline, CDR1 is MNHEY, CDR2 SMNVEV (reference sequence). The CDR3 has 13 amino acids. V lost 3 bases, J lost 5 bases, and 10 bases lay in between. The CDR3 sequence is CASSFGGAYGYTF. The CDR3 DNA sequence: TGTGCCAGCAGTTTCGGGGGGGCGTATGGCTACACCTTC.

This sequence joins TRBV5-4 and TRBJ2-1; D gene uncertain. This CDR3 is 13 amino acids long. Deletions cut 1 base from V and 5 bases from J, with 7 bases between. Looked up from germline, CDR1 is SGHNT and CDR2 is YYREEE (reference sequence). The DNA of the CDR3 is TGTGCCAGCAGCTTGTTACAGAACAATGAGCAGTTCTTC. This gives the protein CASSLLQNNEQFF.

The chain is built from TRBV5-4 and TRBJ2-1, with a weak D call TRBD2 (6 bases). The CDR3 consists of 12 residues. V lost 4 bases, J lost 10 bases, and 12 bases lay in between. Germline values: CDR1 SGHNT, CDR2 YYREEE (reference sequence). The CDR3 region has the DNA TGTGCCAGCAGCCTCGGGGGTGGGGAGCAGTTCTTC. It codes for CASSLGGGEQFF.

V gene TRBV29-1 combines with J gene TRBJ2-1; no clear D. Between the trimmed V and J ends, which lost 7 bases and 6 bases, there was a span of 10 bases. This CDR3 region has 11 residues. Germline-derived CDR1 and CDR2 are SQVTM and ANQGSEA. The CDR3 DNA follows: TGCAGCGATCGGGTTTTCAATGAGCAGTTCTTC. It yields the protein CSDRVFNEQFF.

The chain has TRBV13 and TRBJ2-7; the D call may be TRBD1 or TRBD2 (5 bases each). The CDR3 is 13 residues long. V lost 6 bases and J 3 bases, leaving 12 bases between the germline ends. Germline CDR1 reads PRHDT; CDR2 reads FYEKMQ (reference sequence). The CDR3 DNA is TGTGCCAGCAGTTCCGGGACCCTCTACGAGCAGTACTTC. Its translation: CASSSGTLYEQYF.

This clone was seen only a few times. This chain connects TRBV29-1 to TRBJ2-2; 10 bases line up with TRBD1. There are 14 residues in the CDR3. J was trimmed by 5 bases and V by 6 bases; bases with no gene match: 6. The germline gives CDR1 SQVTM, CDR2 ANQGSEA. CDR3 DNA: TGCAGCGTGGCCGGGACAGGGGTGACCGGGGAGCTGTTTTTT. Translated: CSVAGTGVTGELFF.

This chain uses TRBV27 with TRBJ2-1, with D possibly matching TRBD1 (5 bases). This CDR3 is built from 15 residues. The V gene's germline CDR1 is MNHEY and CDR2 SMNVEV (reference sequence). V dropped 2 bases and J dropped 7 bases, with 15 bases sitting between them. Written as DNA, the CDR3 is TGTGCCAGCAGTTTAGGTGGGGCCGTGGGGAATGAGCAGTTCTTC. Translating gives CASSLGGAVGNEQFF.

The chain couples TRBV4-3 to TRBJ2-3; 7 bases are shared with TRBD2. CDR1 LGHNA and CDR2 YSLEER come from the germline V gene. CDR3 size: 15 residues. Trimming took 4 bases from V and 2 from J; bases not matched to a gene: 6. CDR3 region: CASSPGGGVTDTQYF. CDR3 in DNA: TGCGCCAGCAGCCCGGGAGGTGGGGTCACAGATACGCAGTATTTT.

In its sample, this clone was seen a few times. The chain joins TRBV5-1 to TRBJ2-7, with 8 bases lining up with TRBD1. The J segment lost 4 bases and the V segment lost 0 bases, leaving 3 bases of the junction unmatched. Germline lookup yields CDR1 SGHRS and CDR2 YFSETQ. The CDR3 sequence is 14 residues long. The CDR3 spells CASSLADREYEQYF. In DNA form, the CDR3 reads TGCGCCAGCAGCTTGGCGGACAGGGAATACGAGCAGTACTTC.

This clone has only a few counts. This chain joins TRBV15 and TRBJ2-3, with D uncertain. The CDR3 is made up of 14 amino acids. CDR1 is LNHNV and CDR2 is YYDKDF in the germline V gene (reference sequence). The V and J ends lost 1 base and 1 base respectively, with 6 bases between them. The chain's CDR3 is CATSRVRGTDTQYF. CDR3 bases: TGTGCCACCAGCAGAGTTCGGGGCACAGATACGCAGTATTTT. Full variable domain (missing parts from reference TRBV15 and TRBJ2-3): DAMVIQNPRYQVTQFGKPVTLSCSQTLNHNVMYWYQQKSSQAPKLLFHYYDKDFNNEADTPDNFQSRRPNTSFCFLDIRSPGLGDTAMYLCATSRVRGTDTQYFGPGTRLTVL.

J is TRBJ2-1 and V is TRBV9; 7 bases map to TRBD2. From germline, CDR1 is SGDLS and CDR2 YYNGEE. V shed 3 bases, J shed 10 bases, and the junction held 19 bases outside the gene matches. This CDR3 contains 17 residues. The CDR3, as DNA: TGTGCCAGCAGCGCCCCCCGGACTAGGACCCTTTCCCTGGAGCAGTTCTTC. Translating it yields CASSAPRTRTLSLEQFF. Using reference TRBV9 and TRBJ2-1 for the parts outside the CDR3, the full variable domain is DSGVTQTPKHLITATGQRVTLRCSPRSGDLSVYWYQQSLDQGLQFLIQYYNGEERAKGNILERFSAQQFPDLHSELNLSSLELGDSALYFCASSAPRTRTLSLEQFFGPGTRLTVL.

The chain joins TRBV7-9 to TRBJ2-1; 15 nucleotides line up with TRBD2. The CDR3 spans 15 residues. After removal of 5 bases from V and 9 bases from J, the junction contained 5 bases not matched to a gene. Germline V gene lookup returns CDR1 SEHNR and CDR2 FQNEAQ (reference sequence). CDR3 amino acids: CASSPWTSGRGEQFF. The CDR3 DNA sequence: TGTGCCAGCAGCCCCTGGACTAGCGGGAGGGGTGAGCAGTTCTTC.

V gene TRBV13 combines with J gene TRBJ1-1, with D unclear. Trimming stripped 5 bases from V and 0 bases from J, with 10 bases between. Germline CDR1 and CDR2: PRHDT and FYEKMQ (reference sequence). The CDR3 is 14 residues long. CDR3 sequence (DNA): TGTGCCAGCAGCCTTTACCTTGTGAACACTGAAGCTTTCTTT. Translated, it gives CASSLYLVNTEAFF.